The present entry profiles one T cell receptor beta chain with its context. Its antigen is still unknown. Base qualities are not provided; no much larger clone lies one nucleotide away. The entry originates in a study of response to subunit inactivated influenza vaccine (dated 2018 in TCRdb). Broadly, across the study: The study used deep quantitative T cell receptor repertoire profiling to track responses to a trivalent subunit inactivated influenza vaccine.

What the authors observed across the whole study: The authors suggested that each seasonal influenza vaccination may recruit only a limited number of new T cells.

The library was prepared using RT-PCR. The instrument was an Illumina HiSeq 2500. The raw public reads went through TCRdb reprocessing: fastp at Q25, MiXCR clone calling, in-frame beta chains kept. Each entry is one CDR3 protein sequence, shown with its most common DNA and genes. This sample has almost 600,000 distinct CDR3 sequences in its table, and 14% of those were observed once. Roughly 10% of the sample goes to the ten largest clones. V drops 3 bases and J drops 0 bases, leaving 9 bases in between. Reading from cysteine to phenylalanine, the CDR3 counts 14 amino acids. The CDR3 DNA has 42 bases and is translated from base 1.

The receptor's source is a middle-aged man who received an inactivated influenza vaccine. Donor details come from another sample of the same person, matched by shared clones. This receptor chain uses TRBV12-3 or TRBV12-4 and TRBJ2-7, with no confident D gene call. Sample: PBMCs from blood, taken about 12 days after vaccination. The DNA sequence is as follows: TGTGCCAGCAGTTTCGGTCACAACTCCTACGAGCAGTACTTC. It specifies CASSFGHNSYEQYF.